This T cell receptor (beta chain) was sequenced for a study of naive and memory T cell subsets. General study points: Between naive and memory subsets, TCR abundance power law exponents differed.

Two oligonucleotides, mixed equimolar, formed the beta constant-region primer covering TRBC1 and TRBC2. TCRdb re-derived calls from the UMI-ligation and nested PCR reads in MiXCR, one entry per CDR3 protein. The sample yields some 85,000 distinct CDR3 sequences, less than 15% seen once. This CDR3 region has 13 residues. V was clipped by 6 bases and J by 6 bases, with 11 bases between them. CMV status came from CD4+ T cell IFNgamma after overnight CMV lysate stimulation of fresh PBMCs. This clonotype has more than one count but fewer than ten. Antigen: not known. This rearrangement joins TRBV12-3 or TRBV12-4 to TRBJ2-2; the D gene is possibly TRBD2 (6 bases). The receptor comes from a human donor in good health. The sequenced material came from central memory CD4+ T cells from blood. CDR3 sequence reads: CASRRGGAGELFF. CDR3 nucleotide sequence: TGTGCCAGCAGAAGGGGAGGCGCCGGGGAGCTGTTTTTT.